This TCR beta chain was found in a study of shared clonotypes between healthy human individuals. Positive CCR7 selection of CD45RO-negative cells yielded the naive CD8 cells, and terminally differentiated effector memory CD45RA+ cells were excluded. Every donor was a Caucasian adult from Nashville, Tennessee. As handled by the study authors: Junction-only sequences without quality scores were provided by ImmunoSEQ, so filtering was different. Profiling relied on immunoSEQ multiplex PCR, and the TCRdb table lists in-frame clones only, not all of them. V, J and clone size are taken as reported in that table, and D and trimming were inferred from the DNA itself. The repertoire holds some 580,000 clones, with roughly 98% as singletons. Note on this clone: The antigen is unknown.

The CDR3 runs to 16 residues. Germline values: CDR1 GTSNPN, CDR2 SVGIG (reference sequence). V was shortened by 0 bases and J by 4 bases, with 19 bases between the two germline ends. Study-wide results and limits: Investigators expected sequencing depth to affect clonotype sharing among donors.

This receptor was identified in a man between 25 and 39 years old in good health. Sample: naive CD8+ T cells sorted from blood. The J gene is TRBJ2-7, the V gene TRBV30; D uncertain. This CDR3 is CAWSVLGQLGFYEQYF. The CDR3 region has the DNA TGTGCCTGGAGTGTACTCGGTCAGCTTGGGTTTTACGAGCAGTACTTC.